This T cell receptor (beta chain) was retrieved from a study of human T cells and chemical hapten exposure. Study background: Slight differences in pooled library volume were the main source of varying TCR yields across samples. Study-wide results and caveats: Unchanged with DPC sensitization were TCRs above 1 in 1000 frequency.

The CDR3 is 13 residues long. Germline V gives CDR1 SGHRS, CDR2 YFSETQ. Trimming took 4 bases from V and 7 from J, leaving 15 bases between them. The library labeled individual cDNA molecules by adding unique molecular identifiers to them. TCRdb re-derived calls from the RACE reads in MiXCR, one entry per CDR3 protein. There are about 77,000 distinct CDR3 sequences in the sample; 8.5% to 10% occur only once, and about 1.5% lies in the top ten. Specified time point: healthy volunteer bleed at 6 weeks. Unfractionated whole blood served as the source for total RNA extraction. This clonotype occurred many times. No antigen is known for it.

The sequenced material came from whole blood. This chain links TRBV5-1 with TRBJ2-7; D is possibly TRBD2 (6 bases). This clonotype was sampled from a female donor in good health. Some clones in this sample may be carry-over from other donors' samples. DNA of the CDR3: TGCGCCAGCAGCCTGGGACTCTCGGGGGAGCAGTACTTC. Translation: CASSLGLSGEQYF.